These 32 T cell receptor beta chains were sequenced from one sample in a study of technical replicates of blood from a handful of donors. Sequencing was performed with immunoSEQ multiplex PCR; in TCRdb, only in-frame clones are kept and a portion is missing. The repertoire includes tens of thousands of clones, 96% of them detected once, and 0.37% sits in the top ten. Sequenced material: T cells isolated from PBMCs. The receptors were sampled from a human donor in good health.

This CDR3 reads CASSYLFSGSTDTQYF. CDR3 nucleotide sequence: TGTGCCAGCAGTTATCTGTTTAGCGGGAGCACAGATACGCAGTATTTT. The V and J genes are TRBV6-5 and TRBJ2-3; 7 bases map to TRBD2. V shed 3 bases and J 0 bases; nucleotides not matched to a gene: 6. CDR3 length: 16 residues. The germline V gene encodes CDR1 MNHEY and CDR2 SVGAGI.

This chain uses TRBV9 with TRBJ2-7, with 8 bases that match TRBD2. The germline CDR1 and CDR2 sequences are SGDLS and YYNGEE. CDR3 length: 13 amino acids. V gave up 4 bases and J gave up 3 bases; unmatched junction bases: 3. The CDR3 region is CASSPGTSYEQYF. CDR3 coding DNA: TGTGCCAGCAGCCCCGGGACTAGCTACGAGCAGTACTTC.

The chain combines TRBV7-8 with TRBJ2-7, with D perhaps matching TRBD2 (5 bases). V shed 4 bases and J shed 2 bases, with 12 bases lying between them. Per the germline V gene, CDR1 is SGHVS and CDR2 is FQNEAQ. This CDR3 comprises 14 residues. CDR3 amino acids: CASSSGIGTYEQYF. CDR3 coding DNA: TGTGCCAGCAGCTCCGGGATCGGTACCTACGAGCAGTACTTC.

This chain joins TRBV5-1 and TRBJ1-1, with no clear D. The germline V gene encodes CDR1 SGHRS and CDR2 YFSETQ. The CDR3 has 15 residues. V was pared by 7 bases and J by 1 base, with 17 bases between. CDR3 residues: CASQVEGSPNTEAFF. Written as DNA, the CDR3 is TGCGCCAGCCAAGTGGAAGGTAGCCCGAACACTGAAGCTTTCTTT.

The chain recombines TRBV27 with TRBJ2-7; tentatively, D is TRBD2 (5 bases). Germline CDR1 reads MNHEY; CDR2 reads SMNVEV (reference sequence). The CDR3 spans 12 residues. The CDR3 protein is CASHGNSYEQYF. CDR3 DNA sequence: TGTGCTAGCCACGGGAATTCCTACGAGCAGTACTTC.

The chain is built from TRBV7-8 and TRBJ2-5; tentative D call: TRBD1 (6 bases). The CDR3 totals 13 residues. Germline CDR1 SGHVS, CDR2 FQNEAQ. V lost 3 bases and J 4 bases, leaving 9 bases between the germline ends. The CDR3 protein is CASSFQGRETQYF. The DNA of the CDR3 is TGTGCCAGCAGCTTTCAGGGGAGAGAGACCCAGTACTTC. Filled out from reference TRBV7-8 and TRBJ2-5, the complete variable domain reads GAGVSQSPRYKVAKRGQDVALRCDPISGHVSLFWYQQALGQGPEFLTYFQNEAQLDKSGLPSDRFFAERPEGSVSTLKIQRTQQEDSAVYLCASSFQGRETQYFGPGTRLLVL.

The genes are TRBV4-3 and TRBJ1-1, with 7 bases aligning to TRBD1. Looked up from germline, CDR1 is LGHNA and CDR2 is YSLEER. The CDR3 runs 13 residues. The ends lost 7 bases at V and 4 bases at J; junction bases unmatched: 6. CDR3 DNA sequence: TGCGCCAGCACAATTCCAGGGGGCACTGAAGCTTTCTTT. Translating it yields CASTIPGGTEAFF.

The V call is TRBV27, the J call TRBJ1-5, with 11 bases aligning to TRBD1. This CDR3 has 15 amino acids. Germline lookup yields CDR1 MNHEY and CDR2 SMNVEV (reference sequence). V was clipped by 3 bases and J by 6 bases; unmatched bases: 4. The CDR3 bases are TGTGCCAGCAGTTTTCAAGGGACAGGGGGTCAGCCCCAGCATTTT. Protein sequence: CASSFQGTGGQPQHF.

V is TRBV7-8 and J is TRBJ2-6; D perhaps matches TRBD2 (6 bases). The CDR3 spans 15 residues. The germline V gene has CDR1 SGHVS and CDR2 FQNEAQ. Trimming removed 5 bases at V and 3 bases at J, with 11 bases between. The CDR3 here is CASSPAGFGANVLTF. The CDR3 DNA reads TGTGCCAGCAGCCCCGCGGGGTTTGGGGCCAACGTCCTGACTTTC.

The J gene is TRBJ2-4, the V gene TRBV4-3; D is uncertain. Germline V gene data show CDR1 as LGHNA and CDR2 as YSLEER. The CDR3 extends over 16 amino acids. Trimming stripped 0 bases from V and 2 bases from J, with 11 bases between. The DNA for the CDR3 is TGCGCCAGCAGCCAAGAGAGTGCCCGGTCCAAAAACATTCAGTACTTC. This codes for CASSQESARSKNIQYF.

The gene calls are TRBV5-1 and TRBJ2-1, with 8 bases fitting TRBD2. The CDR3 spans 15 residues. Germline V CDR1 and CDR2: SGHRS, YFSETQ. V shed 2 bases and J 6 bases; nucleotides not matched to a gene: 7. The CDR3 nucleotides are TGCGCCAGCAGCTTTAACGGGAGGGCCCTCAATGAGCAGTTCTTC. Encoded protein: CASSFNGRALNEQFF.

The count of this clone is one. The rearrangement uses TRBV11-1 and TRBJ1-1, with 7 bases fitting TRBD1. The length of the CDR3 is 12 residues. The V gene's germline CDR1 is SGHAT and CDR2 FQDESV (reference sequence). Trimming removed 5 bases from V and 11 bases from J; junction bases left unmatched: 8. The chain's CDR3 is CASSTQTGFAFF. The CDR3 DNA follows: TGTGCCAGCAGCACGCAGACAGGGTTTGCTTTCTTT.

In the case of this clone: The same CDR3 can be traced to other DNA sequences in this sample. This chain uses TRBV27 with TRBJ2-7, with 11 bases matching TRBD2. V shed 6 bases and J 3 bases; nucleotides not matched to a gene: 4. CDR3 length equals 14 residues. Germline lookup yields CDR1 MNHEY and CDR2 SMNVEV (reference sequence). The CDR3 DNA reads as TGTGCCAGCAGCCTGGGGACTAGCGGCTACGAGCAGTACTTC. This sequence encodes CASSLGTSGYEQYF.

The V and J genes are TRBV9 and TRBJ2-7; weak D call: TRBD2 (5 bases). Deletions cut 0 bases from V and 5 bases from J, with 21 bases between. This CDR3 spans 17 amino acids. Germline values: CDR1 SGDLS, CDR2 YYNGEE. The CDR3 sequence: CASSVDSMWESYDEQYF. CDR3 nucleotide sequence: TGTGCCAGCAGCGTAGATAGTATGTGGGAGTCTTACGACGAGCAGTACTTC.

J is TRBJ2-3 and V is TRBV30; 9 bases map to TRBD2. This CDR3 region has 13 residues. The ends lost 2 bases at V and 5 bases at J; junction bases unmatched: 2. Germline V gene data show CDR1 as GTSNPN and CDR2 as SVGIG (reference sequence). CDR3 protein: CAWSRREGDTQYF. The DNA for the CDR3 is TGTGCCTGGAGTAGGCGGGAGGGAGATACGCAGTATTTT.

The chain couples TRBV4-2 to TRBJ1-2, with D perhaps matching TRBD1 (5 bases). The CDR3 covers 14 residues. CDR1 and CDR2 from the germline V gene are LGHNA and YNFKEQ. V was shortened by 1 base and J by 4 bases, with 10 bases between the two germline ends. The CDR3 reads CASSQAGSAYGYTF. For the CDR3, the DNA is TGTGCCAGCAGCCAAGCAGGGTCGGCCTATGGCTACACCTTC.

This sequence joins TRBV27 and TRBJ2-5; 7 bases are shared with TRBD1. CDR3 length equals 16 residues. CDR1 is MNHEY and CDR2 is SMNVEV in the germline V gene (reference sequence). V dropped 7 bases and J dropped 1; count of bases not matched to a gene: 12. The CDR3, as DNA: TGTGCCAGCATCTCTCGGACAGGAGATTTCCAAGAGACCCAGTACTTC. As protein: CASISRTGDFQETQYF.

The CDR3 coding sequence is TGTGCCAGCAGTGCTTTATCTGGGGCCAACGTCCTGACTTTC. It is translated as CASSALSGANVLTF. V is TRBV2 and J is TRBJ2-6; D unresolved. Trimming stripped 4 bases from V and 1 base from J, with 5 bases between. The CDR3 has 14 residues. Per the germline V gene, CDR1 is SNHLY and CDR2 is FYNNEI.

The rearrangement joins TRBV5-1 to TRBJ1-1; 7 positions match TRBD1. This CDR3 is built from 18 residues. The germline V gene has CDR1 SGHRS and CDR2 YFSETQ. V lost 1 base to trimming and J lost 1 base; unmatched junction nucleotides: 13. The CDR3 DNA is TGCGCCAGCAGCTTGCACAACAGGGGCCCACCGGGGAACACTGAAGCTTTCTTT. It yields the protein CASSLHNRGPPGNTEAFF. Variable domain in full (rest from reference TRBV5-1 and TRBJ1-1): KAGVTQTPRYLIKTRGQQVTLSCSPISGHRSVSWYQQTPGQGLQFLFEYFSETQRNKGNFPGRFSGRQFSNSRSEMNVSTLELGDSALYLCASSLHNRGPPGNTEAFFGQGTRLTVV.

The chain uses TRBV7-2 and TRBJ2-1; 8 nucleotides match TRBD1. The length of the CDR3 is 16 residues. J gave up 4 bases and V 1 base, and 6 bases lay outside the gene matches. The V gene's germline CDR1 is SGHTA and CDR2 FQGNSA. The CDR3 is CASSLGGQGAYNEQFF. Written as DNA, the CDR3 is TGTGCCAGCAGCTTAGGAGGACAGGGTGCGTACAATGAGCAGTTCTTC.

The chain employs TRBV7-3 and TRBJ2-7, with 8 bases matching TRBD1. The CDR3 loop spans 12 amino acids. In germline, CDR1 is SGHTA, CDR2 FQGTGA. V trimming: 5 bases; J trimming: 6 bases; junction bases outside the gene matches: 3. The CDR3 DNA reads as TGTGCCAGCAGCCTCACAGGGGGCGAGCAGTACTTC. Encoded protein: CASSLTGGEQYF.

The rearrangement links TRBV11-2 to TRBJ1-2; no clear D gene. V was clipped by 1 base and J by 6 bases, with 15 bases between them. This CDR3 contains 15 residues. CDR1 is SGHAT and CDR2 is FQNNGV in the germline V gene. CDR3 sequence: CASSLVDSPANGYTF. The CDR3 bases are TGTGCCAGCAGCTTAGTAGATAGCCCGGCCAATGGCTACACCTTC.

The chain has TRBV7-2 and TRBJ2-3; D ambiguous. In germline, CDR1 is SGHTA, CDR2 FQGNSA. The ends were cut back, 2 bases at V and 0 bases at J, with 6 bases in the middle. The CDR3 has 14 amino acids. The CDR3 loop reads CASSLSGSTDTQYF. As DNA, the CDR3 is TGTGCCAGCAGCTTATCGGGTAGCACAGATACGCAGTATTTT.

The V gene is TRBV7-8, the J gene TRBJ1-1; no clear D gene. Trimming cost V 0 bases and J 4 bases, with 9 bases left between them. Germline V gene lookup returns CDR1 SGHVS and CDR2 FQNEAQ. The CDR3 is made up of 14 amino acids. The CDR3 sequence is CASSLAGITTEAFF. The CDR3, as DNA: TGTGCCAGCAGCTTAGCCGGGATAACCACTGAAGCTTTCTTT.

The chain employs TRBV6-5 and TRBJ1-5; 9 bases agree with TRBD1. The germline CDR1 and CDR2 sequences are MNHEY and SVGAGI. The CDR3 extends over 14 amino acids. V lost 5 bases and J lost 5; bases outside the gene matches: 4. CDR3 nucleotide sequence: TGTGCCAGCAGTGGACAGGGGCAGGATCAGCCCCAGCATTTT. It specifies CASSGQGQDQPQHF.

The gene calls are TRBV6-1 and TRBJ2-5, with a tentative D call TRBD2 (6 bases). CDR1 and CDR2 from the germline V gene are MNHNS and SASEGT. The CDR3 extends over 17 amino acids. Trimming took 2 bases from V and 3 from J, leaving 19 bases between them. The CDR3 loop reads CASSEIGFGGREETQYF. In nucleotides, the CDR3 is TGTGCCAGCAGTGAAATCGGTTTCGGGGGTAGAGAAGAGACCCAGTACTTC.

The V and J genes are TRBV10-3 and TRBJ2-5; 9 bases are a match to TRBD1. The CDR3 has 13 residues. Germline V lookup: CDR1 ENHRY, CDR2 SYGVKD. Trimming took 8 bases from V and 5 from J; bases not matched to a gene: 6. The CDR3 loop reads CAISDRGRETQYF. The CDR3 DNA reads TGTGCCATCTCGGACAGGGGAAGGGAGACCCAGTACTTC.

This clone was seen only once. The genes are TRBV9 and TRBJ1-5, with D hard to call. CDR1 and CDR2 (germline): SGDLS, YYNGEE. The CDR3 length is 12 residues. Between the trimmed V and J ends, which lost 0 bases and 5 bases, there was a span of 3 bases. CDR3 amino acids: CASSVEHQPQHF. The CDR3 DNA follows: TGTGCCAGCAGCGTAGAGCATCAGCCCCAGCATTTT.

The genes are TRBV6-5 and TRBJ1-3, with D maybe TRBD1 (5 bases). Deletions cut 5 bases from V and 4 bases from J, with 6 bases between. Germline-derived CDR1 and CDR2 are MNHEY and SVGAGI. The CDR3 has 12 amino acids. The CDR3 reads CASSNRGNTIYF. The CDR3 coding sequence is TGTGCCAGCAGTAACAGGGGAAACACCATATATTTT.

The chain combines TRBV28 with TRBJ2-1, with D perhaps TRBD2 (5 bases). The germline gives CDR1 MDHEN, CDR2 SYDVKM. V lost 2 bases and J lost 5, with 10 bases in between. The CDR3 spans 14 residues. The CDR3 DNA reads as TGTGCCAGCAGTTTAGGACTGGCAAACAATGAGCAGTTCTTC. This codes for CASSLGLANNEQFF.

The chain is built from TRBV5-1 and TRBJ2-1, with D hard to call. Germline-derived CDR1 and CDR2 are SGHRS and YFSETQ. The CDR3 has 15 residues. V was shortened by 3 bases and J by 0 bases, with 10 bases between the two germline ends. DNA for the CDR3: TGCGCCAGCAGCTCAGACTTGAGCTCCTACAATGAGCAGTTCTTC. Residues: CASSSDLSSYNEQFF.

CDR3: CASSYSPQTGREQYF. As DNA, the CDR3 is TGTGCCAGCAGTTACTCGCCCCAGACAGGGAGGGAGCAGTACTTC. This chain links TRBV6-6 with TRBJ2-7; weak D call: TRBD1 (7 bases). The V end lost 0 bases, the J end lost 7 bases, and 16 bases lay between the germline ends. Germline V gives CDR1 MNHNY, CDR2 SVGAGI (reference sequence). CDR3 length: 15 residues.